These T cell receptor beta chains were read from a single sample in a study of blood T cell repertoires in COVID-19. Repertoires were generated with immunoSEQ multiplex PCR, while TCRdb's copy carries only in-frame clones and drops some. The sample includes some 110,000 clones, over 65% of them seen just once. The specimen was peripheral blood. The source is a man younger than 40 with acute or convalescent COVID-19. Both conserved end residues are part of each CDR3. The order of the fields is J gene, V gene, D gene, clone size, CDR3 protein, CDR3 DNA. A D gene is named only where the DNA matches it firmly. For some rows the clone size is stated as once, few or many, or as a class when expanded; others skip it.

>TRBJ1-5|TRBV6-6|NA|NA
CASSATSINSNQPQHF
TGTGCCAGCAGTGCGACATCAATTAATAGCAATCAGCCCCAGCATTTT
>TRBJ1-3|TRBV2|TRBD1|NA
CASSERQGAGNTIYF
TGTGCCAGCAGTGAAAGACAGGGGGCTGGAAACACCATATATTTT
>TRBJ1-2|TRBV5-1|TRBD1|NA
CASSLGQAEYGYTF
TGCGCCAGCAGCCTTGGACAGGCAGAGTATGGCTACACCTTC
>TRBJ2-2|TRBV10-3|TRBD2|NA
CAISDPGLAGGLTGELFF
TGTGCCATCAGTGACCCGGGACTAGCGGGGGGTCTCACCGGGGAGCTGTTTTTT
>TRBJ2-7|TRBV6-2/TRBV6-3|NA|NA
CASSSPYRREQYF
TGTGCCAGCAGTTCCCCCTACAGGCGCGAGCAGTACTTC
>TRBJ2-7|TRBV6-5|NA|NA
CASSYRGEATYEQYF
TGTGCCAGCAGTTACAGGGGTGAGGCGACCTACGAGCAGTACTTC
>TRBJ2-5|TRBV4-1|NA|NA
CASSHPLTRGGETQYF
TGCGCCAGCAGCCATCCCCTCACCAGGGGCGGGGAGACCCAGTACTTC
>TRBJ1-1|TRBV9|NA|NA
CASSVSGGGKAFF
TGTGCCAGCAGCGTAAGCGGGGGGGGTAAAGCTTTCTTT
>TRBJ2-2|TRBV5-1|TRBD2|few
CASSLDSGGSGELFF
TGCGCCAGCAGCTTAGACTCGGGGGGAAGCGGGGAGCTGTTTTTT
>TRBJ2-5|TRBV5-1|TRBD2|NA
CASSLSLAGGPQETQYF
TGCGCCAGCAGCTTGTCCCTAGCGGGGGGGCCCCAAGAGACCCAGTACTTC
>TRBJ1-2|TRBV6-1|NA|NA
CASSERSARVDGYTF
TGTGCCAGCAGTGAACGTTCTGCCAGGGTTGATGGCTACACCTTC
>TRBJ1-1|TRBV27|NA|NA
CASSLSGFPAEAFF
TGTGCCAGCAGTTTGTCGGGGTTCCCCGCTGAAGCTTTCTTT
>TRBJ1-2|TRBV6-5|NA|NA
CASTGGAPSNYGYTF
TGTGCCAGCACGGGGGGCGCCCCCTCTAACTATGGCTACACCTTC
>TRBJ2-3|TRBV15|NA|NA
CATGSGNTDTQYF
TGTGCCACCGGATCAGGGAACACAGATACGCAGTATTTT
>TRBJ1-2|TRBV4-3|NA|NA
CASSQDIENRAHGYTF
TGCGCCAGCAGCCAAGATATTGAGAACAGGGCCCATGGCTACACCTTC
>TRBJ1-1|TRBV5-1|NA|NA
CASSFGGYTEAFF
TGCGCCAGCAGCTTCGGGGGATACACTGAAGCTTTCTTT
>TRBJ2-6|TRBV4-2|NA|NA
CASSQGLRGSGANVLTF
TGTGCCAGCAGCCAAGGACTAAGGGGGTCTGGGGCCAACGTCCTGACTTTC